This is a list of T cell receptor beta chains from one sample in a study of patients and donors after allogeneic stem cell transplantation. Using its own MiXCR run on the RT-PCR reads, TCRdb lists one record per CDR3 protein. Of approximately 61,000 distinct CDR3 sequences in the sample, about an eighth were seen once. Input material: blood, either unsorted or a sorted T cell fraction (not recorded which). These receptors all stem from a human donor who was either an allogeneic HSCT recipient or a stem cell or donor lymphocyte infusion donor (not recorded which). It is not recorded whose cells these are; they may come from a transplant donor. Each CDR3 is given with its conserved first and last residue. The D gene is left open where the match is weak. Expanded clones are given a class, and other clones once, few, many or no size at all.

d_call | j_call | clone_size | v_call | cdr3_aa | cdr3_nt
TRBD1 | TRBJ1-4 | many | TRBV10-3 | CAISDYHRGQGAEKLFF | TGTGCCATCAGTGATTACCACCGGGGACAGGGGGCTGAAAAACTGTTTTTT
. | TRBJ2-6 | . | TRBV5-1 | CASSLALEGGITGANVLTF | TGCGCCAGCAGCTTGGCGTTGGAGGGAGGTATAACCGGGGCCAACGTCCTGACTTTC
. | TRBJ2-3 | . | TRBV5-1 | CASSSNLDTQYF | TGCGCCAGCAGCTCGAACTTAGATACGCAGTATTTT
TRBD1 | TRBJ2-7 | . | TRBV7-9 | CASSQGAGPYEQYF | TGTGCCAGCAGCCAGGGGGCAGGGCCCTACGAGCAGTACTTC
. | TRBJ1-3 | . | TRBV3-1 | CASSQVWTAVLSGNTIYF | TGTGCCAGCAGCCAAGTCTGGACAGCAGTCCTCTCTGGAAACACCATATATTTT
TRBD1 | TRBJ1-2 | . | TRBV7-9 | CASSPPGQGNYGYTF | TGTGCCAGCAGCCCCCCGGGACAGGGGAACTATGGCTACACCTTC
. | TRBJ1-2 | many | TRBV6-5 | CASSPQTNYGYTF | TGTGCCAGCAGTCCCCAGACCAACTATGGCTACACCTTC
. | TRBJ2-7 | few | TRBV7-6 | CASSLGGFSYEQYF | TGTGCCAGCAGCTTAGGGGGGTTCTCCTACGAGCAGTACTTC
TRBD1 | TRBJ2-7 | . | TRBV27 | CASSPIARTGNYEQYF | TGTGCCAGCAGCCCCATCGCCCGGACAGGTAATTACGAGCAGTACTTC
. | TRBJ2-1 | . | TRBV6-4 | CASSRTGAGSYNEQFF | TGTGCCAGCAGCAGAACGGGAGCTGGCTCCTACAATGAGCAGTTCTTC
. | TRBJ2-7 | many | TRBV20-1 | CSAIDPGGYEQYF | TGCAGTGCTATAGACCCCGGAGGCTACGAGCAGTACTTC
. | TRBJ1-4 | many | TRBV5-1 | CASSLERPNEKLFF | TGCGCCAGCAGCTTGGAGAGGCCGAATGAAAAACTGTTTTTT
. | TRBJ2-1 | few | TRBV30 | CACEGEQFF | TGTGCCTGCGAGGGTGAGCAGTTCTTC
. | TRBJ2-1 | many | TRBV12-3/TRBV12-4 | CASSFFRTPGYNEQFF | TGTGCCAGCAGTTTTTTCCGGACTCCTGGGTACAATGAGCAGTTCTTC
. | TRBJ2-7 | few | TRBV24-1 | CATSDRQASTPTEQYF | TGTGCCACCAGTGATAGACAGGCCTCTACCCCCACCGAGCAGTACTTC
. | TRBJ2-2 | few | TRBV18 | CASSPRGNPTGELFF | TGTGCCAGCTCACCACGGGGGAATCCCACCGGGGAGCTGTTTTTT
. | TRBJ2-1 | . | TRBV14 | CASSQNLGRFNEQFF | TGTGCCAGCAGCCAAAATTTGGGACGATTCAATGAGCAGTTCTTC
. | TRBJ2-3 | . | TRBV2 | CASPAGTSTDTQYF | TGTGCCAGCCCCGCTGGGACTAGCACAGATACGCAGTATTTT
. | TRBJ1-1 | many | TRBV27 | CASKRLNTEAFF | TGTGCCAGCAAGAGACTGAACACTGAAGCTTTCTTT
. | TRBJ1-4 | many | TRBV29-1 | CSVELRGDEKLFF | TGCAGCGTTGAGTTAAGGGGGGATGAAAAACTGTTTTTT
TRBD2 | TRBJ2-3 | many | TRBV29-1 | CSVEDRSGRVVDTQYF | TGCAGCGTTGAAGATCGTAGCGGGAGGGTGGTAGATACGCAGTATTTT
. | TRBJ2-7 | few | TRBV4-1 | CASSQGEQLYEQYF | TGCGCCAGCAGCCAAGGTGAGCAGCTCTACGAGCAGTACTTC
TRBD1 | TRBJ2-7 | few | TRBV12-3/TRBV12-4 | CASRTGTGAYEQYF | TGTGCCAGCAGAACCGGGACAGGGGCCTACGAGCAGTACTTC
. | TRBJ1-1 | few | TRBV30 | CAWSVQVNTEAFF | TGTGCCTGGAGTGTACAGGTGAACACTGAAGCTTTCTTT
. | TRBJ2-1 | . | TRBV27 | CASSILSGDYNEQFF | TGTGCCAGCAGTATCCTTAGCGGAGACTACAATGAGCAGTTCTTC
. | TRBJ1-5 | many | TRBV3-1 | CASSQEGGLSQPQHF | TGTGCCAGCAGCCAAGAGGGGGGTCTCTCTCAGCCCCAGCATTTT
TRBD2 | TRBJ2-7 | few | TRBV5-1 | CASNTREREISYEQYF | TGCGCCAGCAACACCCGGGAGCGGGAAATCTCCTACGAGCAGTACTTC
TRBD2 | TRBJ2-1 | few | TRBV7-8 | CASSFGWRENYNEQFF | TGTGCCAGCAGCTTTGGATGGCGGGAGAACTACAATGAGCAGTTCTTC
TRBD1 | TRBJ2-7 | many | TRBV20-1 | CSASLWHWTGAEQYF | TGCAGTGCTAGTCTTTGGCATTGGACAGGGGCCGAGCAGTACTTC
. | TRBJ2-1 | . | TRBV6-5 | CASNSYNEQFF | TGTGCCAGCAATAGCTACAATGAGCAGTTCTTC
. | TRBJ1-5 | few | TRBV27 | CASSLPGQPQHF | TGTGCCAGCAGTCTCCCCGGTCAGCCCCAGCATTTT
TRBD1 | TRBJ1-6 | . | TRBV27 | CASSLWVGDRGTPLHF | TGTGCCAGCAGTTTATGGGTTGGTGACAGGGGGACACCCCTCCACTTT
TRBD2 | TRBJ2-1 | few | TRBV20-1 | CSARTSGGYNEQFF | TGCAGTGCTAGAACCTCGGGAGGTTACAATGAGCAGTTCTTC
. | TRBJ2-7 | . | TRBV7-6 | CASNPLPNSYEQYF | TGTGCCAGCAACCCACTACCGAACTCCTACGAGCAGTACTTC
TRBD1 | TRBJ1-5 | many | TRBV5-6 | CASSGAGGAPNQPQHF | TGTGCCAGCAGTGGTGCAGGGGGGGCTCCTAATCAGCCCCAGCATTTT
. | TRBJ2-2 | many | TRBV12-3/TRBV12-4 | CASSIGQLAPLF | TGTGCCAGCAGTATCGGACAGCTCGCGCCCTTATTT
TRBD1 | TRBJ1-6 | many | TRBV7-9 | CASRSNPLTGINSPLHF | TGTGCCAGCAGAAGCAACCCCTTGACAGGGATTAATTCACCCCTCCACTTT
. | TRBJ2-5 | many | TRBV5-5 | CASSSPVGETQYF | TGTGCCAGCAGCTCCCCGGTTGGGGAGACCCAGTACTTC
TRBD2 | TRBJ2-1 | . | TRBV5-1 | CASSSSGTSGSNEQFF | TGCGCCAGCAGCTCGTCCGGGACTAGCGGGAGTAATGAGCAGTTCTTC
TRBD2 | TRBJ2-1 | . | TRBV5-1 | CASSSIPGLAGGHYNEQFF | TGCGCCAGCAGCTCTATACCGGGACTAGCGGGAGGGCATTACAATGAGCAGTTCTTC
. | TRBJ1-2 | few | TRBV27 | CASSVSGVRGYTF | TGTGCCAGCAGTGTATCAGGGGTGAGGGGCTACACCTTC